Presented here are 10 T cell receptor beta chains from one specimen sequenced in a study of blood T cell repertoires in COVID-19. Only in-frame clones appear in the TCRdb table, and some are missing; sequencing was by immunoSEQ multiplex PCR. The table records hundreds of thousands of clones, about nine tenths of them present only once. Sequencing was performed on peripheral blood. These receptors were taken from a young man with active or convalescent COVID-19.

The J gene is TRBJ2-5, the V gene TRBV2, with 7 bases aligning to TRBD1. Germline V CDR1 and CDR2: SNHLY, FYNNEI. This CDR3 comprises 13 residues. J lost 2 bases, V lost 8 bases, and 5 bases had no gene match. In nucleotides, the CDR3 is TGTGCCAGCCGGGACAGCTTACAAGAGACCCAGTACTTC. As protein: CASRDSLQETQYF.

Concerning this clone: At the DNA level, this CDR3 is encoded by other sequences in the same sample as well. The chain links TRBV28 to TRBJ1-1; D call uncertain. The germline V gene has CDR1 MDHEN and CDR2 SYDVKM. Between the trimmed V and J ends, which lost 6 bases and 4 bases, there was a span of 9 bases. This CDR3 is built from 12 residues. The CDR3 DNA reads as TGTGCCAGCAGCCTACGTGGCACTGAAGCTTTCTTT. The encoded protein is CASSLRGTEAFF.

This chain uses TRBV5-4 with TRBJ2-7; 9 positions agree with TRBD2. Trimming removed 0 bases from V and 0 bases from J; junction bases left unmatched: 7. Germline V gene sequence: CDR1 SGHNT, CDR2 YYREEE (reference sequence). This CDR3 spans 17 amino acids. CDR3 DNA sequence: TGTGCCAGCAGCTTGGGAGGTAGCGGGGGCCTCTCCTACGAGCAGTACTTC. Encoded protein: CASSLGGSGGLSYEQYF.

The J gene is TRBJ2-6, the V gene TRBV5-1; 8 bases are a match to TRBD1. Germline V gives CDR1 SGHRS, CDR2 YFSETQ. This CDR3 contains 14 residues. V trimming: 6 bases; J trimming: 2 bases; junction bases outside the gene matches: 1. CDR3 loop: CASKDRAGANVLTF. CDR3 in DNA: TGCGCCAGCAAGGACAGGGCTGGGGCCAACGTCCTGACTTTC.

The V call is TRBV29-1, the J call TRBJ2-1; 11 bases are a match to TRBD2. The germline V gene encodes CDR1 SQVTM and CDR2 ANQGSEA. The CDR3 has 16 amino acids. V was clipped by 3 bases and J by 5 bases; unmatched bases: 9. The CDR3 loop is CSVETRLAGTHNEQFF. CDR3 nucleotide sequence: TGCAGCGTTGAGACCAGACTAGCGGGGACACACAATGAGCAGTTCTTC.

V gene TRBV3-1 (or the pseudogene TRBV3-2) combines with J gene TRBJ2-1; 7 bases match TRBD2. CDR1 and CDR2 from the germline V gene are LGHDT and YNNKEL (reference sequence). Trimming removed 4 bases from V and 6 bases from J; junction bases left unmatched: 12. The CDR3 spans 16 residues. The DNA of the CDR3 is TGTGCCAGCAGCCCTTTCGGCGCGGGAGTGGGCAATGAGCAGTTCTTC. This translates into CASSPFGAGVGNEQFF.

The gene calls are TRBV6-5 and TRBJ2-2, with D tentatively TRBD2 (6 bases). Trimming shortened V by 2 bases and J by 6 bases, and 13 bases separated the two germline ends. The germline V gene has CDR1 MNHEY and CDR2 SVGAGI. There are 15 residues in the CDR3. CDR3 loop: CASSYGGLLAGELFF. The CDR3 nucleotides read TGTGCCAGCAGTTACGGGGGGTTATTGGCCGGGGAGCTGTTTTTT.

V and J are TRBV19 and TRBJ2-2; TRBD2 matches at 13 bases. Trimming removed 7 bases from V and 6 bases from J; junction bases left unmatched: 8. The CDR3 has 16 amino acids. Germline V gene lookup returns CDR1 LNHDA and CDR2 SQIVND (reference sequence). CDR3 amino acids: CASKTSGREGAGELFF. The CDR3 DNA is TGTGCCAGTAAAACTAGCGGGAGGGAGGGGGCCGGGGAGCTGTTTTTT.

This clone was picked up a small number of times. The chain combines TRBV9 with TRBJ2-1, with D perhaps TRBD2 (6 bases). V lost 3 bases to trimming and J lost 3 bases, with 13 bases between them. In germline, CDR1 is SGDLS, CDR2 YYNGEE. This CDR3 has 15 residues. The CDR3 DNA follows: TGTGCCAGCAGCGCCCAGCGGGCCCACTACAATGAGCAGTTCTTC. This sequence encodes CASSAQRAHYNEQFF. The full variable domain, in which reference TRBV9 and TRBJ2-1 provide the parts outside the CDR3, is DSGVTQTPKHLITATGQRVTLRCSPRSGDLSVYWYQQSLDQGLQFLIQYYNGEERAKGNILERFSAQQFPDLHSELNLSSLELGDSALYFCASSAQRAHYNEQFFGPGTRLTVL.

This clone showed up just once. The chain links TRBV2 to TRBJ1-2; D gene uncertain. Trimming removed 2 bases from V and 4 bases from J, with 8 bases in between. The CDR3 is 13 residues long. The V gene's germline CDR1 is SNHLY and CDR2 FYNNEI. This CDR3 is CASSEKQFYGYTF. The CDR3 DNA sequence: TGTGCCAGCAGTGAAAAACAGTTCTATGGCTACACCTTC. Looking up the rest from reference TRBV2 and TRBJ1-2 gives the full variable domain: EPEVTQTPSHQVTQMGQEVILRCVPISNHLYFYWYRQILGQKVEFLVSFYNNEISEKSEIFDDQFSVERPDGSNFTLKIRSTKLEDSAMYFCASSEKQFYGYTFGSGTRLTVV.